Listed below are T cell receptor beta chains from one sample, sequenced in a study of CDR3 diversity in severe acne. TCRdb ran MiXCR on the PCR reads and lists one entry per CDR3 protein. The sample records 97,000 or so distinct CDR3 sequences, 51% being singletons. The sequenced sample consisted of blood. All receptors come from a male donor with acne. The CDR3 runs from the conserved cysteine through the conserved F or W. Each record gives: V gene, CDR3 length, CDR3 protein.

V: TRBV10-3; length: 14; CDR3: CAVVLNSPQETQYF
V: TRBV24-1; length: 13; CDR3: CATSDPRGDTQYF
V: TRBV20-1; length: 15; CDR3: CSARGRPPAGNTIYF
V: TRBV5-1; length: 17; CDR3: CASKLSGLAGGYNEQFF
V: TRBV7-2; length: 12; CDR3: CASSYSQETQYF
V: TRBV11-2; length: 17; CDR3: CASSPKQGQRTSYEQYF
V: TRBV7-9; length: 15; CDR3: CASSLVTPANYGYTF
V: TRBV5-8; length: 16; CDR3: CASSLGQGARTDTQYF
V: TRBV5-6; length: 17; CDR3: CASSRVTWTVANEKLFF
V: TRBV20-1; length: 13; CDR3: CSASPGISHEQYF